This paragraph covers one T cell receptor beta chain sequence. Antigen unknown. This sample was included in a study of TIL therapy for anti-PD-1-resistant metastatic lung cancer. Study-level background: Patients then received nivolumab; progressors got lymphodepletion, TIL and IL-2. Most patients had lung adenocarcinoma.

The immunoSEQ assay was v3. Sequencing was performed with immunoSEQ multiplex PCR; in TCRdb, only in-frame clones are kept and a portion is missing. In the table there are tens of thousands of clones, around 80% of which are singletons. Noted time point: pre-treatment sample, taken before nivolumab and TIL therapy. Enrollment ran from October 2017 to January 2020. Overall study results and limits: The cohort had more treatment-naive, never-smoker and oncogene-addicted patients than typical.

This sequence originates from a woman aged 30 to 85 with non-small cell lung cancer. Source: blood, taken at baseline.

CDR3 coding DNA: TGTGCCAGCAGCTTAGGGGCAGGCTCCTACGAGCAGTACTTC. This codes for CASSLGAGSYEQYF. This sequence joins TRBV11-2 and TRBJ2-7; D gene uncertain. Germline CDR1 SGHAT, CDR2 FQNNGV. With 1 base removed from V and 0 bases from J, the gap between germline ends came to 7 bases. This CDR3 is built from 14 residues. The complete variable domain, with remaining parts taken from reference TRBV11-2 and TRBJ2-7, reads EAGVAQSPRYKIIEKRQSVAFWCNPISGHATLYWYQQILGQGPKLLIQFQNNGVVDDSQLPKDRFSAERLKGVDSTLKIQPAKLEDSAVYLCASSLGAGSYEQYFGPGTRLTVT.